This entry is about one TCR beta chain. With 1 base clipped from V and 10 bases from J, the junction kept 7 bases outside the gene matches. CDR3 length equals 14 residues. Per the germline V gene, CDR1 is SGHDT and CDR2 is YYEEEE. This sample is drawn from a study of shared clonotypes between healthy human individuals. Method: immunoSEQ multiplex PCR; TCRdb's copy keeps in-frame clones and lacks some. The top ten hold around 0.13% of the sample, which has about 2 million clones, over 85% seen once. The origin of this receptor is a man between 18 and 29 years old in good health. This chain joins TRBV5-6 and TRBJ1-2; TRBD1 matches at 10 bases. The source material was naive CD4+ T cells sorted from blood. Sample subset: CD45RA+ positively selected. DNA of the CDR3: TGTGCCAGCAGCTTGAATGACAGGGGGCTAGTCTACACCTTC. Translating gives CASSLNDRGLVYTF.